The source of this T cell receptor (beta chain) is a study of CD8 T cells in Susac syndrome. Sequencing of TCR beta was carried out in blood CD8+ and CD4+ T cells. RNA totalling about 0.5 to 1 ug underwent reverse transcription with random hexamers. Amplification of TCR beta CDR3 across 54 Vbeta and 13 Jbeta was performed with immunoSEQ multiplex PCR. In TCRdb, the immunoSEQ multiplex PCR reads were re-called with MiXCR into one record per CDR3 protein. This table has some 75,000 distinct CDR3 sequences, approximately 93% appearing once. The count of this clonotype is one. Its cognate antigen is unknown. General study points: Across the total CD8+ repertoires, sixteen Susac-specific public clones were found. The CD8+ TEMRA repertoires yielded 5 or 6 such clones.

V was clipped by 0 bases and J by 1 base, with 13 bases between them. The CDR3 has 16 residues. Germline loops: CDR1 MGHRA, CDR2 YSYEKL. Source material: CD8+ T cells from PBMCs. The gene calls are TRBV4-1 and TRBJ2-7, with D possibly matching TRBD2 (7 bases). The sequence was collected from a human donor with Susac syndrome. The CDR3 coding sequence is TGCGCCAGCAGCCAAGAAGGGAGCGGGACATCCTACGAGCAGTACTTC. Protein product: CASSQEGSGTSYEQYF.